A single T cell receptor beta chain is shown here with its context. Authors' data handling: Reference gene primers were amplified, and this amplification served to estimate nucleated cell counts. The method was immunoSEQ multiplex PCR; TCRdb's version includes in-frame clones alone and lacks a portion of them. That table is the source of V, J and clone size, and D and trimming were worked out from the DNA. The table shows approximately 210,000 clones, with roughly three quarters occurring only once. The length of the CDR3 is 15 residues. The germline V gene has CDR1 MNHEY and CDR2 SMNVEV (reference sequence). V lost 0 bases, J lost 2 bases, and 10 bases lay in between. This sample is drawn from a study of blood T cell repertoires in COVID-19. Study-level background: The study drew acute and convalescent COVID-19 samples from the United States, Italy and Spain. T cells, B-cell-depleted T cells, or PBMCs supplied cDNA or gDNA.

Sequenced material: PBMCs or T cells enriched from blood (not recorded which). The clonotype comes from a woman between 50 and 59 years old with acute COVID-19. This rearrangement joins TRBV27 to TRBJ1-1; no clear D gene. The chain's CDR3 is CASSLSEGLNTEAFF. The CDR3 DNA is TGTGCCAGCAGTTTATCGGAGGGATTAAACACTGAAGCTTTCTTT.